The clone carrying this T cell receptor beta chain has only a few counts. Its antigen is not identified. Unique molecular identifiers were added to individual cDNA molecules. TCRdb reanalysed the 5' RACE reads using MiXCR and keeps one entry per CDR3 protein. The table lists about 97,000 distinct CDR3 sequences, over 10% of them singletons. This specimen comes from a study of early T cells in non-severe SARS-CoV-2 infection. In the study overall: With bulk RNA from unsorted whole blood as input, sequencing yielded unpaired chains.

Study conclusions and caveats: Anti-spike CD8 specificities were favored by VDJdb matching, whose results missed private and CD4 specificities.

Looked up from germline, CDR1 is SQVTM and CDR2 is ANQGSEA. The V segment lost 2 bases and the J segment 4 bases; nucleotides outside the gene matches: 6. This CDR3 has 14 amino acids. The specimen was whole blood. V gene TRBV29-1 combines with J gene TRBJ2-7, with TRBD2 matching 9 bases. The clonotype comes from an adult who was a healthcare worker with PCR-confirmed SARS-CoV-2 infection or an uninfected control (not recorded which). CDR3 protein: CSVERLAGIYEQYF. The DNA of the CDR3 is TGCAGCGTTGAAAGGCTAGCGGGAATATACGAGCAGTACTTC.